Listed below are T cell receptor beta chains from one sample, sequenced in a study of siplizumab effects on memory and regulatory T cells. Profiling relied on immunoSEQ multiplex PCR, and the TCRdb table lists in-frame clones only, not all of them. The data contain over 45,000 clones, approximately 97% of them seen just once; the ten biggest clones take up around 1%. Source material: naive CD8+ T cells sorted from blood. The receptor source for this set is a human donor in good health. Both conserved end residues are part of each CDR3. A D gene is named only where the DNA matches it firmly. Clone size, where shown, is once, few, many, or a class for clones that have expanded.

abundance,j_gene,v_gene,d_gene,CDR3aa,CDR3nt
-,TRBJ1-1,TRBV9,-,CASSVVKGATEAFF,TGTGCCAGCAGCGTAGTGAAAGGGGCCACTGAAGCTTTCTTT
-,TRBJ2-7,TRBV7-3,TRBD1,CASSLGQGAYEQYF,TGTGCCAGCAGCTTAGGTCAGGGGGCCTACGAGCAGTACTTC
-,TRBJ1-3,TRBV7-9,-,CASSSQRRHGDTIYF,TGTGCCAGCAGCTCACAGCGGAGGCATGGAGACACCATATATTTT
-,TRBJ2-3,TRBV27,-,CASSSIGDSTDTQYF,TGTGCCAGCAGTTCCATCGGGGACAGCACAGATACGCAGTATTTT
-,TRBJ2-1,TRBV5-1,-,CASKTGGGAYNEQFF,TGCGCCAGCAAAACCGGGGGAGGCGCGTACAATGAGCAGTTCTTC
once,TRBJ1-5,TRBV15,-,CATRPGVGSNQPQHF,TGTGCCACCCGCCCGGGGGTAGGGAGCAATCAGCCCCAGCATTTT
few,TRBJ1-5,TRBV7-2,-,CASSLHWNQPQHF,TGTGCCAGCAGCTTACATTGGAATCAGCCCCAGCATTTT
-,TRBJ2-2,TRBV7-9,-,CASIAGTGELFF,TGTGCCAGCATAGCTGGAACCGGGGAGCTGTTTTTT
once,TRBJ2-1,TRBV7-8,TRBD2,CASSLGVSASGSYEQFF,TGTGCCAGCAGCTTAGGAGTTTCGGCTAGCGGGAGCTATGAGCAGTTCTTC
-,TRBJ1-2,TRBV30,-,CAWEELRAWGNYGYTF,TGTGCCTGGGAGGAACTACGGGCCTGGGGTAACTATGGCTACACCTTC
-,TRBJ2-1,TRBV13,TRBD2,CASSSAGDGNEQFF,TGTGCCAGCAGCTCAGCGGGAGACGGGAATGAGCAGTTCTTC
-,TRBJ2-2,TRBV9,-,CASSLHLANTGELFF,TGTGCCAGCAGCCTCCACCTAGCGAACACCGGGGAGCTGTTTTTT
-,TRBJ2-7,TRBV27,-,CASSYKGGTRYEQYF,TGTGCCAGCAGCTACAAGGGGGGGACCCGCTACGAGCAGTACTTC
-,TRBJ2-1,TRBV7-8,-,CASSSSGRAYNEQFF,TGTGCCAGCAGCTCCAGCGGCCGTGCCTACAATGAGCAGTTCTTC
-,TRBJ2-1,TRBV7-9,TRBD2,CASSLGGGWGLAGLDEQFF,TGTGCCAGCAGCTTAGGGGGAGGTTGGGGACTAGCGGGCCTTGATGAGCAGTTCTTC
-,TRBJ1-1,TRBV27,-,CASSLSWNTEAFF,TGTGCCAGCAGTTTATCGTGGAACACTGAAGCTTTCTTT
-,TRBJ2-7,TRBV5-6,-,CASSSIGVSYEQYF,TGTGCCAGCAGCTCGATAGGGGTATCCTACGAGCAGTACTTC
once,TRBJ1-5,TRBV4-3,-,CASSQDGGEGQPQHF,TGCGCCAGCAGCCAAGATGGTGGGGAGGGTCAGCCCCAGCATTTT
-,TRBJ2-7,TRBV6-5,-,CASSYADSYEQYF,TGTGCCAGCAGTTACGCCGACAGCTACGAGCAGTACTTC
-,TRBJ1-1,TRBV7-8,-,CASSSLGTGVGTEAFF,TGTGCCAGCAGCTCCCTGGGGACGGGCGTGGGCACTGAAGCTTTCTTT
once,TRBJ2-7,TRBV6-5,TRBD1,CASSYGDRSYEQYF,TGTGCCAGCAGTTACGGGGACAGGAGCTACGAGCAGTACTTC
-,TRBJ1-1,TRBV5-5,-,CASSWPRTANTEAFF,TGTGCCAGCAGCTGGCCCCGGACAGCGAACACTGAAGCTTTCTTT
-,TRBJ1-1,TRBV19,TRBD1,CASSIGTGANTEAFF,TGTGCCAGTAGTATAGGGACAGGGGCGAACACTGAAGCTTTCTTT
once,TRBJ2-7,TRBV7-2,TRBD2,CASSLGTSVSTYEQYF,TGTGCCAGCAGCTTAGGGACTAGCGTCTCAACCTACGAGCAGTACTTC
-,TRBJ2-3,TRBV10-3,TRBD2,CAISALTSGAATDTQYF,TGTGCCATCAGTGCCCTGACTAGCGGGGCTGCCACAGATACGCAGTATTTT
-,TRBJ1-1,TRBV29-1,-,CSVEVWAAKNTEAFF,TGCAGCGTTGAAGTATGGGCGGCTAAGAACACTGAAGCTTTCTTT
-,TRBJ2-7,TRBV6-5,-,CASSYSVSEAYEQYF,TGTGCCAGCAGTTACTCAGTATCCGAAGCCTACGAGCAGTACTTC
-,TRBJ1-1,TRBV7-2,-,CASSLEGRENTEAFF,TGTGCCAGCAGCTTAGAGGGACGGGAGAACACTGAAGCTTTCTTT
-,TRBJ1-2,TRBV28,TRBD1,CASSEPGQGYGYTF,TGTGCCAGCAGTGAACCGGGACAGGGTTATGGCTACACCTTC
-,TRBJ1-3,TRBV30,-,CAGARDIGNTIYF,TGTGCCGGGGCCCGGGACATCGGAAACACCATATATTTT
-,TRBJ2-7,TRBV30,-,CAWSLGHSIYSYEQYF,TGTGCCTGGAGTCTGGGACACTCCATTTACTCCTACGAGCAGTACTTC
-,TRBJ2-3,TRBV4-1,TRBD2,CASSQVDGSGRYTQYF,TGCGCCAGCAGCCAAGTAGATGGTAGCGGGAGGTATACGCAGTATTTT